The present TCR beta chain was sequenced within a study of CD8 T cells in Susac syndrome (dated by TCRdb to the late 2010s). Background for the entire study: Whether CD8+ T cell activation and differentiation in Susac syndrome was antigen driven was tested using repertoire sequencing. Clonality of the CD8+ T cell repertoire was compared between eleven to twelve healthy donors, approximately 14 Susac syndrome patients and fewer than 16 multiple sclerosis patients. Results and caveats for the whole study, not just this receptor: The number of individuals in the TCR sequencing and HLA analysis was recognized as being relatively small.

Peripheral blood CD8+ and CD4+ T cells from healthy donors, Susac syndrome patients and multiple sclerosis patients were profiled using high-throughput TCR beta sequencing. The multiple sclerosis controls were treatment-naive patients who had stable or active relapsing-remitting disease and met the revised McDonald criteria. CD8+ TEMRA cells were enriched by FACS, while bulk CD8+ and CD4+ T cells were purified by magnetic negative isolation. Blood was drawn into EDTA tubes, processed within 24 hours, and PBMCs were isolated by density gradient centrifugation. PBMCs intended for TCR sequencing were frozen in liquid nitrogen and were later thawed in a 37 degrees C water bath. Purity of sorted or isolated CD4+, CD8+ and CD8+ TEMRA cells was at least 90%. RNA was extracted using the RNeasy kit, and about 0.5 to 1 microgram was reverse transcribed with random hexamers. The immunoSEQ multiplex PCR assay, covering 54 Vbeta and 13 Jbeta segments, was used to amplify TCR beta CDR3 regions. Bias from PCR amplification was corrected by using a synthetic template baseline for primer optimization and for computational correction. Per the authors' processing: Reads were annotated to V, D and J genes per IMGT and analyzed with immunoSEQ Analyzer, keeping only productive sequences. Clonality was calculated as one minus the Shannon entropy normalized by log2 of the number of productive unique sequences. For each patient and control, public and private clones were evaluated among the 100 most prevalent clones. Susac-specific clones were defined as absent from healthy and MS cohorts, 1052 published viral clones and other ImmuneACCESS disease sequences. In-frame beta chains were kept once TCRdb had trimmed the public reads at Q25 with fastp and called clones with MiXCR. Each CDR3 protein appears once, grouped with its most common genes and DNA. What appears here as the V and J calls and clone size reflects TCRdb's work, not the paper's. In this sample the table shows around 130,000 distinct CDR3 sequences, around 85% of which occur a single time. The top ten hold around 0.51% of the sample.

Its CDR3 holds 15 amino acids, cysteine through phenylalanine. Only the CDR3 region is kept as DNA, spanning 45 bases read in frame from base 1. The junction carries 9 bases between V and J, which are trimmed by 1 base and 2 bases respectively. Reading the germline V gene gives CDR1 SNHLY and CDR2 FYNNEI. A remark on this clonotype: Its antigen remains unidentified. Base qualities are missing; no much larger clone stands one base away.

This sequence originates from a human donor with multiple sclerosis. The sequencing input was CD8+ T cells from PBMCs. Recombination connected TRBV2 to TRBJ1-5; the D segment cannot be called with confidence. The CDR3 in this case is CASSEGQLGNQPQHF. The DNA sequence is TGTGCCAGCAGTGAAGGGCAACTGGGCAATCAGCCCCAGCATTTT.